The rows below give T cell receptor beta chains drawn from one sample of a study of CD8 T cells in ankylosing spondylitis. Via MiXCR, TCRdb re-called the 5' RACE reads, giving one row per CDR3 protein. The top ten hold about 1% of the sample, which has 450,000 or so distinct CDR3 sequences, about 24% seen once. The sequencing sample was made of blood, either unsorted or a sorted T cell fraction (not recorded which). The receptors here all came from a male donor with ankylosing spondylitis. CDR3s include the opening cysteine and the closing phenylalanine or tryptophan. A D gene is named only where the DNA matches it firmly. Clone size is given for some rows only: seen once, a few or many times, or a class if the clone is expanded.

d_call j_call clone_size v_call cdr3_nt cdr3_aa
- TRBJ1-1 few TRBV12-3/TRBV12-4 TGTGCCAGCATGGCGAACACTGAAGCTTTCTTT CASMANTEAFF
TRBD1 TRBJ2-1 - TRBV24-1 TGTGCCACCTCGCCCGGGACAGGGGAATTAGGTGAGCAGTTCTTC CATSPGTGELGEQFF
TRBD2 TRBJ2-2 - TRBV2 TGTGCCAGCAGGGAGATAGCGGGAAGGGGGGAGCTGTTTTTT CASREIAGRGELFF
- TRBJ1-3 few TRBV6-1 TGTGCCAGCAGTGAAAACGGGGCGAGTGGAAACACCATATATTTT CASSENGASGNTIYF
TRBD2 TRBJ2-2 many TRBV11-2 TGTGCCAGCAGCCGGGGGGAGGGCAGAAACACCGGGGAGCTGTTTTTT CASSRGEGRNTGELFF
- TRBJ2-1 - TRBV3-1 TGTGCCAGCAGTCAGGGTGGTAGGTCCTACAATGAGCAGTTCTTC CASSQGGRSYNEQFF
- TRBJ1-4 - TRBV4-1 TGCGCCAGCAGCTCGGGACCGGATGCCGAAAAACTGTTTTTT CASSSGPDAEKLFF
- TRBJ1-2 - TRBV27 TGTGCCAGCAGTTTATCAGCGGGGAGGGGATTCTATGGCTACACCTTC CASSLSAGRGFYGYTF
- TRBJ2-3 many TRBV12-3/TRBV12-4 TGTGCCAGCAGTTCAGAGGGGGATACGCAGTATTTT CASSSEGDTQYF
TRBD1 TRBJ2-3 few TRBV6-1 TGTGCCAGCAGACGACAGGGGTCAGGGGGTAATACGCAGTATTTT CASRRQGSGGNTQYF
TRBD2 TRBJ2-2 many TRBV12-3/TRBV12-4 TGTGCCAGCAGTCCCGGACTAGCGGGAACCGGGGAGCTGTTTTTT CASSPGLAGTGELFF
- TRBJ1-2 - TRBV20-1 TGCAGTGCCCGGACGGACAGACAATACTATGGCTACACCTTC CSARTDRQYYGYTF
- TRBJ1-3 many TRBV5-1 TGCGCCAGCAGCCGAGACACCTCTGGAAACACCATATATTTT CASSRDTSGNTIYF
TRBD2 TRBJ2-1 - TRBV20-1 TGCAGTGCTAGAGATGGGATAGCGGGAGGGAATGAGCAGTTCTTC CSARDGIAGGNEQFF
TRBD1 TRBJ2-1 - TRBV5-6 TGTGCCAGCAGCTTGTTGGGACAGGGGGTTTACAATGAGCAGTTCTTC CASSLLGQGVYNEQFF
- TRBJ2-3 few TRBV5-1 TGCGCCAGCAGCTTAGGGGCGGTGACTAGCACAGATACGCAGTATTTT CASSLGAVTSTDTQYF
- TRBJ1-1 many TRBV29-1 TGCAGCGTTCAACTGGGGGGGGAGACTGAAGCTTTCTTT CSVQLGGETEAFF
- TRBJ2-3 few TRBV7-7 TGTGCCAGCAGCCTAGGACTTAGCGATACGCAGTATTTT CASSLGLSDTQYF
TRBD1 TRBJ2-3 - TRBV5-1 TGCGCCAGCAGATTGACAGGGTCCACAGATACGCAGTATTTT CASRLTGSTDTQYF
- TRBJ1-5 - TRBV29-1 TGCAGCGTCTCAGGAGGGAACGGACAGCCCCAGCATTTT CSVSGGNGQPQHF
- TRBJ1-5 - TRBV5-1 TGCGCCAGCAGCTTGGACAACGATCAGCCCCAGCATTTT CASSLDNDQPQHF
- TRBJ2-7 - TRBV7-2 TGTGCCAGCAGCTTACAGCACCAATCCTACGAGCAGTACTTC CASSLQHQSYEQYF
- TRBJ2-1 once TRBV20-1 TGCAGTGCTGGTTCATCGAGCGGTCTTTTGGGTGAGCAGTTCTTC CSAGSSSGLLGEQFF
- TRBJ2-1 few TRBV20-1 TGCAGCACAACGGGAGTATCCTACAATGAGCAGTTCTTC CSTTGVSYNEQFF
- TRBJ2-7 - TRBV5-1 TGCGCCAGCAGCTTGAGTCCAGGAGTTTACGAGCAGTACTTC CASSLSPGVYEQYF
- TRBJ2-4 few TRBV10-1 TGCGCCAGCAGTGATCCTGGGACGCCGGGGGACATTCAGTACTTC CASSDPGTPGDIQYF
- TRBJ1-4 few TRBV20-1 TGCAGTGCTAGAGATGTGGAGCGATCTAATGAAAAACTGTTTTTT CSARDVERSNEKLFF
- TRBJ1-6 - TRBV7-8 TGTGCCAGCAGCTTGGAGGGATATTCACCCCTCCACTTT CASSLEGYSPLHF
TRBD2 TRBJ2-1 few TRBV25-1 TGTGCCAGCACTGTAGCGGGAGATTACAATGAGCAGTTCTTC CASTVAGDYNEQFF
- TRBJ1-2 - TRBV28 TGTGCCAGCAGTGACCTCATCTATGGCTACACCTTC CASSDLIYGYTF
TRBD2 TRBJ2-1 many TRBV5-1 TGCGCCAGCAGCTTGGCCGGGACTAGCGGGTCTTACAATGAGCAGTTCTTC CASSLAGTSGSYNEQFF
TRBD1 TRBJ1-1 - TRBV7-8 TGTGCCAGCAGCCCACGACAGGGCCAAACCGAAGCTTTCTTT CASSPRQGQTEAFF
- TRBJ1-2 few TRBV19 TGTGCCAGTAGTATAGCGATAGACAGTAACTATGGCTACACCTTC CASSIAIDSNYGYTF
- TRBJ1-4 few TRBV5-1 TGCGCCAGCAGCCCGCAAGGGAATGAAAAACTGTTTTTT CASSPQGNEKLFF
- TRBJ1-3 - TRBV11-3 TGTGCCAGCAGCCGCGGCGGTTGGGGAGGAAACACCATATATTTT CASSRGGWGGNTIYF
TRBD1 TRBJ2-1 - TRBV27 TGTGCCAGCAGCTTACAGGGGGTGATGTCCTACAATGAGCAGTTCTTC CASSLQGVMSYNEQFF
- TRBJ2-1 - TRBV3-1 TGTGCCAGCAGCTTAAGATCGACTCCCTCTGAGCAGTTCTTC CASSLRSTPSEQFF
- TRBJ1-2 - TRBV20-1 TGCAGTGCTGACCCTCGCTATGGCTACACCTTC CSADPRYGYTF
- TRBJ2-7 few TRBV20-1 TGCAGTGCTAGTGATGGCGGGACCTACGAGCAGTACTTC CSASDGGTYEQYF
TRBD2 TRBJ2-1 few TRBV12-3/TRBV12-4 TGTGCCAGCATCCCAGGTGGCGGGAGGTCCTACAATGAGCAGTTCTTC CASIPGGGRSYNEQFF
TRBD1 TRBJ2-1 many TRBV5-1 TGCGCCAGCAGCTTGGAGACAGGGGACTACAATGAGCAGTTCTTC CASSLETGDYNEQFF
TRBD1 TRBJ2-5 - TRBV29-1 TGCAGCGTTGACGGAGTTGGACAGGGGGCCGGAGAGACCCAGTACTTC CSVDGVGQGAGETQYF
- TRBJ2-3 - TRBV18 TGTGCCAGCTCAGTACGTTTCACAGATACGCAGTATTTT CASSVRFTDTQYF
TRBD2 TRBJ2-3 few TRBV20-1 TGCAGTGCTAGAGTTGCGGGAGTGGCAGATACGCAGTATTTT CSARVAGVADTQYF
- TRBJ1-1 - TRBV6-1 TGTGCCAGCAGTGTTGGCAAGGGCACTGAAGCTTTCTTT CASSVGKGTEAFF
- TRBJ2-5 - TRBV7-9 TGTGCCAGCAGCTTTCGAAGGGGACTCCAAGAGACCCAGTACTTC CASSFRRGLQETQYF
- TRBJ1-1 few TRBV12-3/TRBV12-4 TGTGCCAGCAAACGACGGACGCTGAACACTGAAGCTTTCTTT CASKRRTLNTEAFF
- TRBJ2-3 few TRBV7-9 TGTGCCAGCAGCTTAACAGGGATGGCAGATACGCAGTATTTT CASSLTGMADTQYF
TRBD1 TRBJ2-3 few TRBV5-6 TGTGCCAGCAGCTTGGAACCCTTCGGGACAGGGGGTGCAGATACGCAGTATTTT CASSLEPFGTGGADTQYF
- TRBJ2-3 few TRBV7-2 TGTGCCAGCAGCCCGGGCAGGTTGACAGATACGCAGTATTTT CASSPGRLTDTQYF
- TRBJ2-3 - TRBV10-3 TGTGCCATCAGCCCCCTATCCTCTAACACAGATACGCAGTATTTT CAISPLSSNTDTQYF
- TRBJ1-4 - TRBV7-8 TGTGCCAGCAGCGTCAGGGTGAATGAAAAACTGTTTTTT CASSVRVNEKLFF
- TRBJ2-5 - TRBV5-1 TGCGCCAGCAGCTTGGATCGGCTAGCTCAGGGGGAGACCCAGTACTTC CASSLDRLAQGETQYF
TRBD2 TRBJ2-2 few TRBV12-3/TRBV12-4 TGTGCCAGCAGTAGGACTAGCGGGTTAGCCGGGGAGCTGTTTTTT CASSRTSGLAGELFF